A single sample is the source of the 8 T cell receptor beta chains below, sequenced in a study of beta chain features in type 1 diabetes. General study results and limits: TCRB CDR3 length was moderately but significantly reduced in all four CD4+ subsets of Type 1 diabetes patients.

Expressed TCRB transcripts got sequenced, as all isolated RNA was reverse transcribed. The assay was immunoSEQ multiplex PCR, and TCRdb's table has in-frame clones only and misses some. This repertoire shows some 350,000 clones, around 9.6% found once; its top ten account for about 0.64%. No cognate antigen is known for these TCRs. The specimen was central memory CD4+ T cells from blood. All receptors come from a man aged 25-40 years with type 1 diabetes.

The chain recombines TRBV6-6 with TRBJ1-1, with TRBD1 as a possible D gene (5 bases). The CDR3 is made up of 12 amino acids. Germline CDR1 reads MNHNY; CDR2 reads SVGAGI (reference sequence). The ends were cut back, 10 bases at V and 8 bases at J, with 17 bases in the middle. The DNA for the CDR3 is TGTGCCATCAGGGAGACAATGCTGGAAGCTTTCTTT. Translating it yields CAIRETMLEAFF.

This clone was detected ten times or more. The chain is built from TRBV19 and TRBJ2-1; D not certain. V gave up 10 bases and J gave up 7 bases, with 20 bases separating them. CDR3 size: 14 residues. Per the germline V gene, CDR1 is LNHDA and CDR2 is SQIVND (reference sequence). The CDR3 bases are TGTGCCACCCGACGGTCCATACAGTTAAATGAGCAGTTCTTC. Translated, it gives CATRRSIQLNEQFF.

The sample holds many counts of this clone. This sequence joins TRBV14 and TRBJ1-1; the D is unclear. The germline V gene has CDR1 SGHDN and CDR2 FVKESK. The CDR3 has 13 residues. Trimming pared 0 bases from V and 5 bases from J, leaving 7 bases between. CDR3 coding DNA: TGTGCCAGCAGCCAAGAATCGGGGACTGAAGCTTTCTTT. It encodes CASSQESGTEAFF.

The gene calls are TRBV14 and TRBJ1-3, with D possibly matching TRBD1 (5 bases). CDR1 and CDR2 from the germline V gene are SGHDN and FVKESK. The CDR3 is made up of 17 amino acids. The V gene lost 5 bases and the J gene lost 8 bases, with 25 bases spanning the gap. CDR3 DNA sequence: TGTGCCAGCAGCGCGCCGGGACGGGGCTTTCTTAGGGACACCATATATTTT. Residues: CASSAPGRGFLRDTIYF.

This clone was observed at least ten times. The rearrangement links TRBV18 to TRBJ2-1; a possible D gene is TRBD1 (6 bases). The V end was cut by 0 bases, the J end by 6 bases, with 9 bases between. CDR3 length: 14 amino acids. Germline assignment: CDR1 KGHSH and CDR2 LQKENI. The CDR3 DNA follows: TGTGCCAGCTCACCACCGGGCAGGGGCAATGAGCAGTTCTTC. Residues: CASSPPGRGNEQFF.

This clone was found many times. The rearrangement joins TRBV7-9 to TRBJ1-1; no clear D. The CDR3 is 11 residues long. The germline CDR1 and CDR2 sequences are SEHNR and FQNEAQ (reference sequence). Trimming took 5 bases from V and 2 from J, leaving 3 bases between them. The CDR3 sequence: CASSGNTEAFF. The CDR3 DNA is TGTGCCAGCAGCGGCAACACTGAAGCTTTCTTT.

A few counts support this clone. The chain uses TRBV7-9 and TRBJ2-1; no definite D call. Germline CDR1 SEHNR, CDR2 FQNEAQ (reference sequence). Trimming stripped 3 bases from V and 1 base from J, with 4 bases between. The length of the CDR3 is 13 residues. CDR3 sequence reads: CASSFASYNEQFF. Here the CDR3 DNA reads TGTGCCAGCAGCTTCGCTTCCTACAATGAGCAGTTCTTC.

This clone was counted between two and nine times. The chain carries TRBV7-9 and TRBJ2-5; the D gene could be TRBD1 or TRBD2 (5 bases each). V was trimmed by 5 bases and J by 4 bases, leaving 17 bases between them. Germline CDR1 is SEHNR and CDR2 is FQNEAQ (reference sequence). CDR3 length: 15 amino acids. CDR3: CASSKGRVGGETQYF. The CDR3 nucleotides read TGTGCCAGCAGCAAGGGACGAGTCGGCGGAGAGACCCAGTACTTC.